One and the same sample provided the 26 T cell receptor beta chains below, sequenced in a study of post-analysis software for immune sequencing data. Unique-molecular-identifier-tagged TCR beta cDNA libraries were used. TCRdb reprocessed the PCR reads via MiXCR and lists one record per CDR3 protein. The sample includes about 430,000 distinct CDR3 sequences, over 30% seen only once; the top ten take about 8%. Study-level points and caveats: Comparison of patients with controls showed four or five TRBV segments more frequent in patients, TRBV5-6, TRBV5-1 and TRBV20-1 among them.

No antigen has been assigned to these receptors. Sequenced sample: blood. All receptors come from a girl aged 2-10 years with multiple sclerosis.

This clonotype has only a few counts. The V gene is TRBV28, the J gene TRBJ2-7, with 9 bases aligning to TRBD1. With 5 bases clipped from V and 0 bases from J, the junction kept 5 bases outside the gene matches. Looked up from germline, CDR1 is MDHEN and CDR2 is SYDVKM. This CDR3 has 15 amino acids. The CDR3 DNA reads TGTGCCAGCAGTATTGGGACAGGGATCTCCTACGAGCAGTACTTC. It translates to CASSIGTGISYEQYF.

This sequence joins TRBV5-1 and TRBJ2-1; D may be TRBD2 (6 bases). Germline V CDR1 and CDR2: SGHRS, YFSETQ. V dropped 2 bases and J dropped 9 bases, with 18 bases sitting between them. This CDR3 has 15 amino acids. This CDR3 reads CASSFIVRGTGEQFF. CDR3 nucleotide sequence: TGCGCCAGCAGCTTTATAGTACGGGGGACCGGTGAGCAGTTCTTC. Combining the CDR3 with reference TRBV5-1 and TRBJ2-1 gives the whole variable domain KAGVTQTPRYLIKTRGQQVTLSCSPISGHRSVSWYQQTPGQGLQFLFEYFSETQRNKGNFPGRFSGRQFSNSRSEMNVSTLELGDSALYLCASSFIVRGTGEQFFGPGTRLTVL.

This chain uses TRBV20-1 with TRBJ2-1; a possible D gene is TRBD2 (5 bases). Trimming took off 0 bases at V and 0 bases at J, with 21 bases between the two ends. The CDR3 has 19 amino acids. Germline values: CDR1 DFQATT, CDR2 SNEGSKA (reference sequence). DNA for the CDR3: TGCAGTGCTAGAGATCATCCCTCTGGAGGCGCCGGCTCCTACAATGAGCAGTTCTTC. Amino acids: CSARDHPSGGAGSYNEQFF.

CDR3 in DNA: TGTGCCAGCTTCCCGGGAGGGACCGATACGCAGTATTTT. This translates into CASFPGGTDTQYF. The chain carries TRBV28 and TRBJ2-3; 8 bases map to TRBD2. The CDR3 totals 13 residues. CDR1 and CDR2 (germline): MDHEN, SYDVKM. The junction had 7 bases not matched to a gene; V was cut back by 8 bases and J by 6 bases.

This clonotype has a handful of counts. V and J are TRBV7-6 and TRBJ2-3; 8 bases are a match to TRBD2. V shed 0 bases and J 4 bases; nucleotides not matched to a gene: 9. Germline CDR1 reads SGHVS; CDR2 reads FNYEAQ. This CDR3 has 17 residues. The CDR3 DNA reads as TGTGCCAGCAGCTTAGCCCCGGGACTAGGGAGGGCAGATACGCAGTATTTT. It translates to CASSLAPGLGRADTQYF.

This clonotype turned up a few times. The V gene is TRBV7-6, the J gene TRBJ2-1, with TRBD1 matching over 9 bases. CDR1 and CDR2 (germline): SGHVS, FNYEAQ. V was pared by 5 bases and J by 3 bases, with 5 bases of the junction left unmatched. The length of the CDR3 is 15 residues. The CDR3 coding sequence is TGTGCCAGCAGCCGTACGGGACAGGGCTACAATGAGCAGTTCTTC. Protein product: CASSRTGQGYNEQFF.

The genes are TRBV20-1 and TRBJ1-2; D is possibly TRBD1 (5 bases). V gave up 4 bases and J gave up 2 bases, with 11 bases separating them. Germline CDR1 DFQATT, CDR2 SNEGSKA (reference sequence). The CDR3 is 13 amino acids. CDR3 sequence reads: CSATRTSNYGYTF. The CDR3 region has the DNA TGCAGTGCTACCCGGACATCCAACTATGGCTACACCTTC.

The table lists this clonotype with a few counts. This chain uses TRBV10-3 with TRBJ2-7; 9 nucleotides line up with TRBD2. This CDR3 has 13 residues. V trimming: 7 bases; J trimming: 5 bases; junction bases outside the gene matches: 6. CDR1 is ENHRY, CDR2 SYGVKD, per germline. The CDR3 here is CAITAGTSNEQYF. The CDR3 DNA reads as TGTGCCATCACTGCCGGGACTAGCAACGAGCAGTACTTC.

The V gene is TRBV5-1, the J gene TRBJ1-2, with TRBD1 matching 7 bases. V dropped 2 bases and J dropped 4; count of bases not matched to a gene: 8. The CDR3 runs to 15 residues. Germline values: CDR1 SGHRS, CDR2 YFSETQ. This CDR3 reads CASSLRTGESYGYTF. Written as DNA, the CDR3 is TGCGCCAGCAGCTTACGGACAGGTGAAAGCTATGGCTACACCTTC.

In its sample, this clonotype was seen a few times. The rearrangement joins TRBV21-1 to TRBJ2-7; TRBD1, as called in the table, went unchecked against the DNA. TRBV21-1 is tagged as a pseudogene. The CDR3 sequence is 17 residues long. CDR3 coding DNA: TGTGCCAGCAGCACACTACGCCGAGGGGGCGGGAACGGCGAGCAGTACTTC. It translates to CASSTLRRGGGNGEQYF.

The chain links TRBV20-1 to TRBJ2-1, with D maybe TRBD2 (6 bases). CDR3 length: 16 amino acids. The V end was cut by 1 base, the J end by 0 bases, with 13 bases between. The V gene's germline CDR1 is DFQATT and CDR2 SNEGSKA (reference sequence). The chain's CDR3 is CSARAGGTSSYNEQFF. CDR3 bases: TGCAGTGCTAGAGCCGGCGGGACCAGCTCCTACAATGAGCAGTTCTTC.

The V gene is TRBV12-5, the J gene TRBJ2-1; 11 bases fit TRBD2. J lost 6 bases, V lost 1 base, and 11 bases had no gene match. Germline CDR1 and CDR2: LGHNT and FRNRAP. CDR3 length equals 18 residues. CDR3 sequence: CASGLALTGTSGPNEQFF. CDR3 bases: TGTGCTAGTGGTTTGGCCCTAACCGGGACTAGCGGTCCCAATGAGCAGTTCTTC.

This chain uses TRBV29-1 with TRBJ2-3, with 12 positions matching TRBD2. Germline V gene data show CDR1 as SQVTM and CDR2 as ANQGSEA. CDR3 size: 14 residues. V dropped 6 bases and J dropped 8; count of bases not matched to a gene: 9. CDR3 loop: CSVTSGGDLSTQYF. CDR3 in DNA: TGCAGCGTGACTAGCGGGGGAGACCTAAGTACGCAGTATTTT.

This clonotype was detected only a few times. The V call is TRBV20-1, the J call TRBJ2-7; 9 nucleotides align to TRBD1. V lost 1 base to trimming and J lost 3 bases; unmatched junction nucleotides: 4. Germline-derived CDR1 and CDR2 are DFQATT and SNEGSKA (reference sequence). This CDR3 has 14 amino acids. In DNA form, the CDR3 reads TGCAGTGCTAGAGGTTCGGACAGGGGCTACGAGCAGTACTTC. Translation gives CSARGSDRGYEQYF.

V is TRBV6-6 and J is TRBJ2-1; no firm D call. Trimming stripped 7 bases from V and 7 bases from J, with 11 bases between. The CDR3 consists of 12 residues. Germline V gene data show CDR1 as MNHNY and CDR2 as SVGAGI (reference sequence). CDR3 sequence (DNA): TGTGCCAGCAAAGCCGGGCGAAATGAGCAGTTCTTC. Translating it yields CASKAGRNEQFF.

This clonotype turned up a few times. This chain links TRBV20-1 with TRBJ2-5, with unresolved D. The V end was cut by 4 bases, the J end by 3 bases, with 12 bases between. This CDR3 comprises 13 residues. Germline CDR1 reads DFQATT; CDR2 reads SNEGSKA (reference sequence). CDR3 bases: TGCAGTGCTATGTATGGACGGGAAGAGACCCAGTACTTC. It translates to CSAMYGREETQYF.

V is TRBV14 and J is TRBJ2-1; D gene unclear. This CDR3 has 12 amino acids. CDR1 and CDR2 (germline): SGHDN, FVKESK. Trimming cost V 0 bases and J 8 bases, with 5 bases left between them. CDR3 in amino acids: CASSQEVHEQFF. Written as DNA, the CDR3 is TGTGCCAGCAGCCAAGAGGTCCATGAGCAGTTCTTC.

This clonotype has just a few counts. The rearrangement links TRBV7-2 to TRBJ2-7, with D tentatively TRBD2 (5 bases). This CDR3 has 15 amino acids. Germline V lookup: CDR1 SGHTA, CDR2 FQGNSA. Trimming removed 2 bases from V and 3 bases from J, with 14 bases in between. CDR3 loop: CASSLSGRGYYEQYF. CDR3 coding DNA: TGTGCCAGCAGCTTAAGTGGCAGAGGGTACTACGAGCAGTACTTC.

With regard to this clonotype: One junction end does not reproduce the germline sequence, and a read error may be involved. The chain couples TRBV7-9 to TRBJ2-1; D may be TRBD1 or TRBD2 (6 bases each). This CDR3 comprises 15 residues. Germline V lookup: CDR1 SEHNR, CDR2 FQNEAQ (reference sequence). The CDR3 DNA is TGTGCCAGCAGCTTCATAGGGGGGAATTACAATGAGCGGTTCTTC. This gives the protein CASSFIGGNYNERFF.

V usage is TRBV6-2 or TRBV6-3 and J usage is TRBJ2-7; no definite D call. Trimming took 6 bases from V and 8 from J, leaving 17 bases between them. CDR3 length equals 13 residues. Germline CDR1 reads MNHEY; CDR2 reads SVGEGT. CDR3 region: CASREAWVLKQYF. In DNA form, the CDR3 reads TGTGCCAGCAGAGAGGCGTGGGTCTTGAAGCAGTACTTC.

V gene TRBV3-1 combines with J gene TRBJ1-1; the D is unclear. V gave up 1 base and J gave up 8 bases, with 11 bases separating them. The CDR3 extends over 13 amino acids. Germline V gene data show CDR1 as LGHDT and CDR2 as YNNKEL (reference sequence). CDR3 DNA: TGTGCCAGCAGCCAAGTTAGTGGTGCAGAAGCTTTCTTT. Protein sequence: CASSQVSGAEAFF.

The chain joins TRBV27 to TRBJ2-1; TRBD2 is a possible D gene (5 bases). The CDR3 runs to 13 residues. Trimming cost V 6 bases and J 10 bases, with 16 bases left between them. CDR1 is MNHEY and CDR2 is SMNVEV in the germline V gene (reference sequence). The CDR3 is CASRKQEDREQFF. The DNA for the CDR3 is TGTGCCAGCAGAAAGCAGGAGGACCGGGAGCAGTTCTTC.

A few counts support this clonotype. This chain connects TRBV15 to TRBJ2-7, with D perhaps matching TRBD1 (5 bases). This CDR3 has 14 amino acids. The V end lost 1 base, the J end lost 3 bases, and 10 bases lay between the germline ends. In germline, CDR1 is LNHNV, CDR2 YYDKDF (reference sequence). The CDR3 DNA sequence: TGTGCCACCAGCAGAGGAAGGGGAAACTACGAGCAGTACTTC. Translated, it gives CATSRGRGNYEQYF.

This chain connects TRBV28 to TRBJ1-4; 7 nucleotides align to TRBD1. CDR1 is MDHEN, CDR2 SYDVKM, per germline. The CDR3 has 14 residues. Trimming at V came to 4 bases and at J to 5 bases, leaving 4 bases not matched to a gene. DNA of the CDR3: TGTGCCAGCAGTTCCGGACAGGAGAATGAAAAACTGTTTTTT. It translates to CASSSGQENEKLFF.

This chain uses TRBV5-1 with TRBJ2-7; D is possibly TRBD1 or TRBD2 (5 bases each). With 3 bases removed from V and 0 bases from J, the gap between germline ends came to 13 bases. Germline V gene lookup returns CDR1 SGHRS and CDR2 YFSETQ. This CDR3 is 15 amino acids long. The CDR3 spells CASSWPRDDSYEQYF. The CDR3 DNA is TGCGCCAGCAGCTGGCCACGGGACGACTCCTACGAGCAGTACTTC.

This clonotype occurred many times. The chain is built from TRBV7-2 and TRBJ2-7, with 8 positions matching TRBD1. The J segment lost 2 bases and the V segment lost 4 bases, leaving 1 base of the junction unmatched. Germline V gene sequence: CDR1 SGHTA, CDR2 FQGNSA. The CDR3 loop spans 13 amino acids. CDR3 DNA sequence: TGTGCCAGCAGCTCGACAGGGGCCTACGAGCAGTACTTC. Its protein product is CASSSTGAYEQYF. Full variable domain (missing parts from reference TRBV7-2 and TRBJ2-7): GAGVSQSPSNKVTEKGKDVELRCDPISGHTALYWYRQSLGQGLEFLIYFQGNSAPDKSGLPSDRFSAERTGGSVSTLTIQRTQQEDSAVYLCASSSTGAYEQYFGPGTRLTVT.